This note documents a single T cell receptor beta chain sequence. Its antigen is not known. PCR involved 60 Vbeta and 13 Jbeta primers. Assay: immunoSEQ multiplex PCR; the TCRdb copy retains only in-frame clones and omits some. Found here are more than 85,000 clones, 75% to 85% of them singletons; the top ten hold 1.2%. This record belongs to a study of cytomegalovirus exposure and HLA in healthy donors. Study-level points and caveats: It was shown in a later analysis that HLA-associated TCR beta chains were more clonally expanded than other, equally common chains. The investigators catalogued 150 or so TCR beta chains as cytomegalovirus-associated. With high specificity and sensitivity, the classifier reportedly diagnosed cytomegalovirus status.

The TCR was taken from a young woman in good health and CMV-seronegative. Sequencing was done on a sample of PBMCs.

CDR3 DNA: TGCGCCAGCAGCTTGACATCTCTAGCGGGGGTAACAGATACGCAGTATTTT. It translates to CASSLTSLAGVTDTQYF. V is TRBV5-1 and J is TRBJ2-3; TRBD2 aligns across 10 bases. CDR1 SGHRS and CDR2 YFSETQ come from the germline V gene. The CDR3 spans 17 residues. The junction had 8 bases not matched to a gene; V was cut back by 1 base and J by 3 bases.